A single T cell receptor beta chain is shown here with its context. The sample originates from a study of blood T cell repertoires in COVID-19. The assay was immunoSEQ multiplex PCR, and TCRdb's table has in-frame clones only and misses some. This sample has 130,000 to 150,000 clones, with around 80% found just once. Germline lookup yields CDR1 SGHRS and CDR2 YFSETQ. V lost 2 bases, J lost 2 bases, and 7 bases lay in between. CDR3 length: 14 amino acids. Sample: peripheral blood. V usage is TRBV5-1 and J usage is TRBJ2-2, with D tentatively TRBD1 (5 bases). The origin of this receptor is an elderly woman in a cohort sampled during active or convalescent COVID-19. The CDR3, as DNA: TGCGCCAGCAGCTTTACAGGAAACACCGGGGAGCTGTTTTTT. It encodes CASSFTGNTGELFF.